This T cell receptor beta chain was retrieved from a study of beta chain features in type 1 diabetes. Study-level points and caveats: VDJ junctions in type 1 diabetes patients carried more deletions and fewer insertions. PCR might pick shorter templates more often, in the same way for patients and controls. Shorter TCRB CDR3s, moderately but significantly so, were found in Type 1 diabetes patients in all four CD4+ subsets.

Expressed TCRB transcripts were sequenced because the isolated RNA had all been reverse transcribed beforehand. Naive, central memory and regulatory T cell samples averaged about 3.3 million immunoSEQ reads each. Produced via immunoSEQ multiplex PCR; TCRdb's table is partial and in-frame only. The repertoire includes about 260,000 clones, about 63% of them detected once, and approximately 0.05% sits in the top ten. Trimming cost V 1 base and J 0 bases, with 13 bases left between them. CDR3 length: 17 amino acids. The germline gives CDR1 LNHNV, CDR2 YYDKDF (reference sequence). About this clone: The target antigen is unknown.

This chain joins TRBV15 and TRBJ2-4, with D perhaps TRBD1 (5 bases). Source material: naive CD4+ T cells from blood. This clonotype was obtained from a man younger than 45 in good health. The CDR3 reads CATSRVMTALAKNIQYF. The CDR3 nucleotides read TGTGCCACCAGCAGAGTAATGACAGCTCTAGCCAAAAACATTCAGTACTTC.